Below are 29 T cell receptor beta chains sequenced from a single sample in a study of siplizumab effects on memory and regulatory T cells. Method: immunoSEQ multiplex PCR; TCRdb's copy keeps in-frame clones and lacks some. The sample has approximately 97,000 clones, 90% to 95% seen once; the top ten hold 1% to 1.3%. Sequences were obtained from CD4+ T cells sorted from blood. These receptor sequences come from a human donor in good health.

The rearrangement links TRBV29-1 to TRBJ2-3, with a weak D call TRBD2 (5 bases). CDR1 and CDR2 from the germline V gene are SQVTM and ANQGSEA. The CDR3 contains 13 residues. V was clipped by 7 bases and J by 4 bases, with 15 bases between them. Here the CDR3 reads CSASPEGPDTQYF. CDR3 DNA: TGCAGCGCCTCTCCCGAGGGTCCAGATACGCAGTATTTT.

The rearrangement uses TRBV11-2 and TRBJ1-1, with 7 bases that match TRBD1. The CDR3 is made up of 13 amino acids. V dropped 5 bases and J dropped 7; count of bases not matched to a gene: 7. Germline CDR1 and CDR2: SGHAT and FQNNGV. CDR3 sequence: CASSPTGLIEAFF. Here the CDR3 DNA reads TGTGCCAGCAGCCCGACAGGGTTGATTGAAGCTTTCTTT.

The chain uses TRBV28 and TRBJ1-1; maybe TRBD1 (5 bases). The CDR3 extends over 12 amino acids. V was cut by 7 bases and J by 6 bases, with 12 bases left in between. In germline, CDR1 is MDHEN, CDR2 SYDVKM. The CDR3 DNA reads TGTGCCAGCATCGGGTTCAGGGCTGAAGCTTTCTTT. Protein sequence: CASIGFRAEAFF.

The chain combines TRBV30 with TRBJ1-5; D unclear. The CDR3 spans 18 residues. Germline V gives CDR1 GTSNPN, CDR2 SVGIG (reference sequence). V lost 0 bases, J lost 0 bases, and 18 bases lay in between. CDR3 sequence: CAWSVFSPQGYSNQPQHF. The CDR3 nucleotides read TGTGCCTGGAGTGTATTTTCGCCTCAAGGATATAGCAATCAGCCCCAGCATTTT.

This sequence joins TRBV25-1 and TRBJ1-1; 8 bases fit TRBD1. V was clipped by 8 bases and J by 1 base; unmatched bases: 9. The CDR3 spans 15 residues. Germline values: CDR1 MGHDK, CDR2 SYGVNS. CDR3 DNA: TGTGCCAGCCGACACAGGGGGGCGGAGAACACTGAAGCTTTCTTT. This sequence encodes CASRHRGAENTEAFF.

This clone showed up just a few times. This sequence joins TRBV7-2 and TRBJ2-2; 8 positions match TRBD2. V trimming: 4 bases; J trimming: 6 bases; junction bases outside the gene matches: 7. This CDR3 has 15 residues. Germline lookup yields CDR1 SGHTA and CDR2 FQGNSA. CDR3 sequence (DNA): TGTGCCAGCAGCTATAGCGGGGTGCAACCCGGGGAGCTGTTTTTT. It encodes CASSYSGVQPGELFF.

The chain is built from TRBV28 and TRBJ1-2; 7 bases line up with TRBD1. V lost 2 bases to trimming and J lost 7 bases; unmatched junction nucleotides: 10. The V gene's germline CDR1 is MDHEN and CDR2 SYDVKM. This CDR3 is built from 15 residues. DNA of the CDR3: TGTGCCAGCAGTTTAGGGGCTGGGACAGTGCCTGGCTACACCTTC. Its protein product is CASSLGAGTVPGYTF.

The CDR3 loop is CASSSGTVLGAFF. DNA of the CDR3: TGTGCCAGCAGCTCCGGGACAGTCTTGGGAGCTTTCTTT. V is TRBV7-3 and J is TRBJ1-1; 7 nucleotides line up with TRBD1. The germline V gene has CDR1 SGHTA and CDR2 FQGTGA. V was clipped by 4 bases and J by 10 bases; unmatched bases: 9. There are 13 residues in the CDR3.

The V gene is TRBV15, the J gene TRBJ2-2; 8 bases map to TRBD2. V shed 8 bases, J shed 5 bases, and the junction held 7 bases outside the gene matches. Germline-derived CDR1 and CDR2 are LNHNV and YYDKDF (reference sequence). There are 14 residues in the CDR3. Here the CDR3 reads CATSIGRVTGELFF. CDR3 nucleotide sequence: TGTGCCACCTCTATCGGGAGGGTTACCGGGGAGCTGTTTTTT. Drawing the rest from reference TRBV15 and TRBJ2-2, the complete variable domain is DAMVIQNPRYQVTQFGKPVTLSCSQTLNHNVMYWYQQKSSQAPKLLFHYYDKDFNNEADTPDNFQSRRPNTSFCFLDIRSPGLGDTAMYLCATSIGRVTGELFFGEGSRLTVL.

The chain has TRBV5-1 and TRBJ1-1; no reliable D call. CDR3 length: 13 residues. Trimming cost V 5 bases and J 4 bases, with 12 bases left between them. Germline V gives CDR1 SGHRS, CDR2 YFSETQ. CDR3 sequence (DNA): TGCGCCAGCAGGGGGATTTTAACCACTGAAGCTTTCTTT. It is translated as CASRGILTTEAFF.

The chain joins TRBV7-9 to TRBJ2-1; TRBD2 matches 12 bases. The CDR3 runs 18 residues. V lost 4 bases to trimming and J lost 2 bases; unmatched junction nucleotides: 9. Germline V gene lookup returns CDR1 SEHNR and CDR2 FQNEAQ (reference sequence). The CDR3 DNA sequence: TGTGCCAGCAGCTCCGGGACTAGCGGGCGGGGCGCCTACAATGAGCAGTTCTTC. It specifies CASSSGTSGRGAYNEQFF.

The rearrangement joins TRBV9 to TRBJ1-6; no clear D. Per the germline V gene, CDR1 is SGDLS and CDR2 is YYNGEE. Trimming cost V 0 bases and J 2 bases, with 9 bases left between them. The CDR3 extends over 16 amino acids. CDR3 sequence reads: CASSVGAGTYNSPLHF. The CDR3 DNA follows: TGTGCCAGCAGCGTAGGGGCAGGAACCTATAATTCACCCCTCCACTTT.

The rearrangement joins TRBV28 to TRBJ1-1, with a tentative D call TRBD1 (5 bases). V gave up 6 bases and J gave up 4 bases, with 12 bases separating them. CDR1 is MDHEN and CDR2 is SYDVKM in the germline V gene. This CDR3 contains 13 residues. CDR3 region: CASSRDSGTEAFF. The CDR3 region has the DNA TGTGCCAGCAGCCGCGACAGTGGCACTGAAGCTTTCTTT.

The V and J genes are TRBV11-2 and TRBJ1-1; unclear D gene. V shed 0 bases and J shed 1 base, with 9 bases lying between them. This CDR3 spans 15 amino acids. Germline V gene data show CDR1 as SGHAT and CDR2 as FQNNGV. Written as DNA, the CDR3 is TGTGCCAGCAGCTTAGATCGACACCCGAACACTGAAGCTTTCTTT. Residues: CASSLDRHPNTEAFF.

The chain is built from TRBV18 and TRBJ2-7, with D possibly TRBD1 on 5 matching bases. The germline CDR1 and CDR2 sequences are KGHSH and LQKENI. The CDR3 contains 15 residues. The V end was cut by 3 bases, the J end by 3 bases, with 15 bases between. For the CDR3, the DNA is TGTGCCAGCTCACCCAAGAAGACAGATAACTACGAGCAGTACTTC. Its translation is CASSPKKTDNYEQYF.

This chain links TRBV5-8 with TRBJ2-7; the D gene is possibly TRBD2 (7 bases). The CDR3 spans 12 residues. Germline CDR1 SGHTS, CDR2 YDEGEE. The V end lost 3 bases, the J end lost 6 bases, and 10 bases lay between the germline ends. The CDR3 spells CASSWRGGEQYF. CDR3 coding DNA: TGTGCCAGCAGCTGGAGGGGGGGCGAGCAGTACTTC.

The chain carries TRBV5-1 and TRBJ2-5; 8 bases map to TRBD1. Germline V CDR1 and CDR2: SGHRS, YFSETQ. J lost 2 bases, V lost 4 bases, and 16 bases had no gene match. This CDR3 spans 18 amino acids. The DNA for the CDR3 is TGCGCCAGCAGCGCCTTGCGGGACAGGCCTGGGGGACAAGAGACCCAGTACTTC. Amino acids: CASSALRDRPGGQETQYF.

This sequence joins TRBV6-5 and TRBJ1-1, with unresolved D. The CDR3 is 11 residues long. With 5 bases removed from V and 10 bases from J, the gap between germline ends came to 11 bases. CDR1 and CDR2 from the germline V gene are MNHEY and SVGAGI. CDR3 sequence: CASSEAVGAFF. The CDR3 DNA reads TGTGCCAGCAGTGAAGCAGTTGGAGCTTTCTTT.

The rearrangement joins TRBV5-1 to TRBJ1-1; no clear D gene. This CDR3 has 14 residues. Per germline, CDR1 SGHRS and CDR2 YFSETQ. The V end lost 0 bases, the J end lost 5 bases, and 11 bases lay between the germline ends. The CDR3 nucleotides read TGCGCCAGCAGCTTGGTGGTGGGTCCGACTGAAGCTTTCTTT. Translation gives CASSLVVGPTEAFF.

The chain is built from TRBV19 and TRBJ2-1; TRBD2 matches 8 bases. Germline trimming cut 3 bases from V and 1 base from J; bases unmatched to any gene: 5. The length of the CDR3 is 16 residues. Germline CDR1 reads LNHDA; CDR2 reads SQIVND (reference sequence). The CDR3 nucleotides read TGTGCCAGTAGTATGCTCGCGGGAGGATCCTACAATGAGCAGTTCTTC. Translating it yields CASSMLAGGSYNEQFF.

The chain links TRBV28 to TRBJ2-7; D call uncertain. The germline CDR1 and CDR2 sequences are MDHEN and SYDVKM. The CDR3 totals 14 residues. Between the trimmed V and J ends, which lost 2 bases and 0 bases, there was a span of 8 bases. As DNA, the CDR3 is TGTGCCAGCAGTTTAGGTTGGAGCTCCTACGAGCAGTACTTC. Translating gives CASSLGWSSYEQYF.

The V gene is TRBV27, the J gene TRBJ2-1; D is unresolved. The CDR3 runs to 15 residues. V lost 5 bases, J lost 5 bases, and 16 bases lay in between. Germline V CDR1 and CDR2: MNHEY, SMNVEV (reference sequence). This CDR3 reads CASSPRRTENNEQFF. In DNA, the CDR3 is TGTGCCAGCAGTCCTCGGCGTACTGAAAACAATGAGCAGTTCTTC.

This sequence joins TRBV30 and TRBJ1-2; no firm D call. Germline V gene lookup returns CDR1 GTSNPN and CDR2 SVGIG (reference sequence). This CDR3 contains 13 residues. Trimming stripped 4 bases from V and 8 bases from J, with 17 bases between. The DNA of the CDR3 is TGTGCCTGGAAGCTTTCGGCCCTTGGGGGCTACACCTTC. Translating it yields CAWKLSALGGYTF.

The chain combines TRBV5-1 with TRBJ2-1, with 8 bases matching TRBD2. Per the germline V gene, CDR1 is SGHRS and CDR2 is YFSETQ. The junction had 5 bases not matched to a gene; V was cut back by 7 bases and J by 8 bases. The CDR3 is 12 residues long. For the CDR3, the DNA is TGCGCCAGCTCCTCCGGGGGGGATGAGCAGTTCTTC. Amino acid sequence: CASSSGGDEQFF.

This sequence joins TRBV6-5 and TRBJ1-5; perhaps TRBD1 as D (5 bases). The CDR3 length is 15 residues. Trimming stripped 0 bases from V and 7 bases from J, with 13 bases between. Germline V CDR1 and CDR2: MNHEY, SVGAGI. This CDR3 reads CASSYSGQTGQPQHF. CDR3 in DNA: TGTGCCAGCAGTTACTCGGGGCAGACGGGACAGCCCCAGCATTTT.

The chain links TRBV28 to TRBJ2-1; D is unresolved. V lost 10 bases, J lost 5 bases, and 12 bases lay in between. This CDR3 spans 12 amino acids. Looked up from germline, CDR1 is MDHEN and CDR2 is SYDVKM. The CDR3 sequence: CAIPPRDNEQFF. The CDR3 nucleotides are TGTGCCATCCCGCCCCGGGACAATGAGCAGTTCTTC.

The V and J genes are TRBV5-1 and TRBJ2-4, with D unresolved. The CDR3 sequence is 14 residues long. Trimming cost V 7 bases and J 3 bases, with 14 bases left between them. Germline values: CDR1 SGHRS, CDR2 YFSETQ. CDR3 loop: CASAPTLVKNIQYF. The CDR3 bases are TGCGCCAGCGCCCCAACGTTAGTCAAAAACATTCAGTACTTC.

The chain recombines TRBV7-9 with TRBJ2-1, with D possibly TRBD2 on 5 matching bases. The CDR3 sequence is 16 residues long. V shed 5 bases and J shed 7 bases, with 21 bases lying between them. From germline, CDR1 is SEHNR and CDR2 FQNEAQ (reference sequence). In DNA form, the CDR3 reads TGTGCCAGCAGCCAAGGGCGGACTCAATTGGGGAATGAGCAGTTCTTC. Translating gives CASSQGRTQLGNEQFF.

The chain has TRBV10-1 and TRBJ2-7; TRBD1 matches 10 bases. Germline assignment: CDR1 WNHNN and CDR2 SYGVQD (reference sequence). V lost 4 bases and J lost 4; bases outside the gene matches: 1. The CDR3 has 13 amino acids. The CDR3 reads CASSVGQGYEQYF. The CDR3 DNA is TGCGCCAGCAGTGTGGGACAGGGGTACGAGCAGTACTTC.